This T cell receptor (beta chain) was profiled in a study of shared clonotypes between healthy human individuals. Study-wide results and limits: Clonotype sharing among donors likely depends on sequencing depth.

Scientists sequenced DNA from unsorted PBMC on ten immunoSEQ deep assay plates. The authors' processing: For the immunoSEQ data, sequences were junction-only without quality scores, so filtering differed. The repertoire was sequenced with immunoSEQ multiplex PCR; TCRdb's copy has only in-frame clones and lacks some. D and trimming were read from the DNA, whereas the V and J calls and clone size are those reported in that table. The table lists 450,000 to 500,000 clones, over 65% of them singletons, with 13% in the top ten. Each of the donors was a healthy adult who was HIV-negative and had not had a recent acute infection or vaccination. Comment on this clone: Its antigen is as yet unknown.

This TCR was sampled from a woman aged 40 to 49 in good health. Some clones in this sample may be carry-over from other donors' samples. Source material: PBMCs.

The CDR3 sequence: CASSPEGQIYGYTF. CDR3 coding DNA: TGTGCCAGCTCACCAGAGGGACAGATCTATGGCTACACCTTC. The J gene is TRBJ1-2, the V gene TRBV18; 7 bases map to TRBD1. This CDR3 is 14 amino acids long. Germline lookup yields CDR1 KGHSH and CDR2 LQKENI. V was pared by 2 bases and J by 4 bases, with 4 bases of the junction left unmatched.